This T cell receptor (beta chain) was identified during a study of tumor and adjacent non-tumor tissue in lung cancer. Background on the study: There were 11 to 12 adenocarcinoma, 2 squamous cell carcinoma and 1 small cell lung cancer cases.

In regard to this clonotype: What it binds is not known. The DNA is omitted, as the CDR3 cannot be located on it reliably, and the CDR3 follows TCRdb's listing.

RNA was extracted from bulk tissue without any cell sorting. This non-tumor lung sample came from over 3 cm beyond the tumor edge. General observations from the study: Tumor TCR diversity, when higher, was linked to shorter survival. Tumor repertoires had a smaller top 100 clone share than normal lung.

Three rounds of nested PCR, following a modified ARM-PCR protocol, produced the TCRbeta library. MiXCR, applied by TCRdb to the multiplex PCR reads, yields one record per CDR3 protein. Found here are around 74,000 distinct CDR3 sequences, under 70% of them singletons; the top ten hold roughly 25%. The CDR3 spans 16 amino acids, including both terminal residues. The V gene's germline CDR1 is MGHRA and CDR2 YSYEKL. The sample comprised distant non-tumor lung tissue. This clonotype was obtained from a woman in her forties or fifties with non-small cell lung cancer. The chain employs TRBV4-1 and TRBJ2-1; the D segment call TRBD2 is taken from the table without a DNA check. The CDR3 reads CASTQVVAGGNNEQFF.